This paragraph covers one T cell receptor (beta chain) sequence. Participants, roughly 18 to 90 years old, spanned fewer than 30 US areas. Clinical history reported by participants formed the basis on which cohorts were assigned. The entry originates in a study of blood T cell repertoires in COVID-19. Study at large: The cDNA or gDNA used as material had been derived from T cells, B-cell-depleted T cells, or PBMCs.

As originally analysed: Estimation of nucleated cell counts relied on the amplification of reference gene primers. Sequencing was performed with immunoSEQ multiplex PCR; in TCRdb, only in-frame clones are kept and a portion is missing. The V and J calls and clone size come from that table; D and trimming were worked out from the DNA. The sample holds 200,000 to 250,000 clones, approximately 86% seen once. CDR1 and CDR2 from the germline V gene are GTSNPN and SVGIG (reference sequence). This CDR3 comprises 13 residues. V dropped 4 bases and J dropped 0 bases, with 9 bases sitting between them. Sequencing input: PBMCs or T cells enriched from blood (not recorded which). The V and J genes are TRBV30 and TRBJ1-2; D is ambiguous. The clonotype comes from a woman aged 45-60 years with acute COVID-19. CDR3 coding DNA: TGTGCCTGGAACACACAGCCTAACTATGGCTACACCTTC. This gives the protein CAWNTQPNYGYTF.